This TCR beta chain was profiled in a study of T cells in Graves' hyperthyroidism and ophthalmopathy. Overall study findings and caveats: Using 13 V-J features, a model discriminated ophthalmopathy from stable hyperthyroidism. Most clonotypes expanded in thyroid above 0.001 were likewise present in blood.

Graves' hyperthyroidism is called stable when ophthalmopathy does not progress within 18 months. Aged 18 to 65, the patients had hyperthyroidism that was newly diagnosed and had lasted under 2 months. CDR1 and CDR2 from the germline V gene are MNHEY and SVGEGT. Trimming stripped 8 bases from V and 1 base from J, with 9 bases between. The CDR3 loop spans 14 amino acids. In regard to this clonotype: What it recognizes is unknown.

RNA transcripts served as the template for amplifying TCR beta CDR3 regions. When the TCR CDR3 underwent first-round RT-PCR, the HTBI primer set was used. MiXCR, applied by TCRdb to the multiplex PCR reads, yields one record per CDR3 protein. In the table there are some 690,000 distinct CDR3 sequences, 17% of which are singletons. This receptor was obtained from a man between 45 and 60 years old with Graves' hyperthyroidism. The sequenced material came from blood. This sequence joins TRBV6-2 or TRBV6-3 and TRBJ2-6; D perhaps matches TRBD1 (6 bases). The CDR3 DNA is TGTGCCAGCGGGACATGGTCTGGGGCCAACGTCCTGACTTTC. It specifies CASGTWSGANVLTF.